These 15 T cell receptor beta chains were all obtained from the same sample, sequenced in a study of post-analysis software for immune sequencing data. Study-wide points: Roughly five TRBV segments were significantly more frequent in patients than in controls. TRBV5-6, TRBV5-1 and TRBV20-1 were among these segments.

Unique molecular identifiers were present in the TCR beta cDNA libraries. MiXCR was run by TCRdb on the PCR reads, yielding one entry per CDR3 protein. The table lists some 370,000 distinct CDR3 sequences, less than 40% of them singletons. These TCRs are of unknown antigen specificity. What was sequenced was blood. All receptors come from a girl between 10 and 17 years old with multiple sclerosis.

This sequence joins TRBV12-3 or TRBV12-4 and TRBJ2-1; TRBD2 aligns across 8 bases. Trimming took 7 bases from V and 3 from J; bases not matched to a gene: 5. The length of the CDR3 is 14 residues. The CDR3 is CASKPGTSYNEQFF. The DNA for the CDR3 is TGTGCCAGCAAACCCGGGACTAGCTACAATGAGCAGTTCTTC.

This chain links TRBV12-3 or TRBV12-4 with TRBJ1-5; no definite D call. Trimming cost V 3 bases and J 0 bases, with 12 bases left between them. This CDR3 spans 16 amino acids. CDR3 in DNA: TGTGCCAGCAGTTTTTTGGTTTGGGGTAGCAATCAGCCCCAGCATTTT. Its translation: CASSFLVWGSNQPQHF.

This clonotype was recorded a few times. The J gene is TRBJ2-4, the V gene TRBV5-1; 8 bases fit TRBD1. Germline CDR1 and CDR2: SGHRS and YFSETQ. The length of the CDR3 is 14 residues. V lost 3 bases to trimming and J lost 8 bases; unmatched junction nucleotides: 7. CDR3 coding DNA: TGCGCCAGCAGCTCCATGACAGGGGACCACATTCAGTACTTC. Translating it yields CASSSMTGDHIQYF. Filled out from reference TRBV5-1 and TRBJ2-4, the complete variable domain reads KAGVTQTPRYLIKTRGQQVTLSCSPISGHRSVSWYQQTPGQGLQFLFEYFSETQRNKGNFPGRFSGRQFSNSRSEMNVSTLELGDSALYLCASSSMTGDHIQYFGAGTRLSVL.

V usage is TRBV2 and J usage is TRBJ2-1; maybe TRBD2 (5 bases). Germline-derived CDR1 and CDR2 are SNHLY and FYNNEI. V dropped 6 bases and J dropped 5 bases, with 17 bases sitting between them. The CDR3 totals 15 residues. CDR3 loop: CASREATGRNNEQFF. DNA for the CDR3: TGTGCCAGCAGGGAGGCCACCGGTAGAAACAATGAGCAGTTCTTC.

There are a few counts of this clonotype. One end of the junction does not line up with germline, which may come from a read error. The gene calls are TRBV6-2 or TRBV6-3 and TRBJ1-1; a possible D gene is TRBD1 (5 bases). CDR1 is MNHEY, CDR2 SVGEGT, per germline. CDR3 length: 14 amino acids. CDR3 coding DNA: TGTGCCGGCAGTGCTGTGGGACGGGACACTGAAGCTTTCTTT. Its protein product is CAGSAVGRDTEAFF.

The chain recombines TRBV20-1 with TRBJ2-1, with D possibly TRBD1 on 6 matching bases. Germline CDR1 is DFQATT and CDR2 is SNEGSKA (reference sequence). V was shortened by 6 bases and J by 1 base, with 13 bases between the two germline ends. The CDR3 spans 14 residues. CDR3 sequence (DNA): TGCAGTGCCAGGGGACAATGGTCCTACAATGAGCAGTTCTTC. Its translation: CSARGQWSYNEQFF.

The table lists this clonotype with a few counts. The V and J genes are TRBV7-8 and TRBJ2-4; D might be TRBD1 (5 bases). Judging by the DNA end, TRBJ2-7 fits better; the J call may be wrong. CDR3 length equals 15 residues. The germline V gene encodes CDR1 SGHVS and CDR2 FQNEAQ. The CDR3 DNA sequence: TGTGCCAGCAGCTCCCGGCAGGGAAAGTCCTACGAGCAGTACTTC. This translates into CASSSRQGKSYEQYF.

The CDR3 protein is CASSTYSQGLGNQPQHF. CDR3 nucleotide sequence: TGTGCCAGCAGTACATACTCCCAGGGTTTGGGCAATCAGCCCCAGCATTTT. J is TRBJ1-5 and V is TRBV27; weak D call: TRBD1 (5 bases). The CDR3 sequence is 17 residues long. Per germline, CDR1 MNHEY and CDR2 SMNVEV (reference sequence). V was cut by 5 bases and J by 2 bases, with 19 bases left in between.

This rearrangement joins TRBV7-2 to TRBJ2-7; 14 bases fit TRBD2. This CDR3 has 17 residues. The germline CDR1 and CDR2 sequences are SGHTA and FQGNSA. V lost 3 bases and J lost 0; bases outside the gene matches: 4. This CDR3 reads CASSFGLAGGSSYEQYF. CDR3 nucleotides: TGTGCCAGCAGCTTTGGACTAGCGGGGGGTAGCTCCTACGAGCAGTACTTC.

The rearrangement links TRBV9 to TRBJ2-1; TRBD1 matches at 7 bases. This CDR3 contains 15 residues. With 2 bases clipped from V and 5 bases from J, the junction kept 7 bases outside the gene matches. The germline gives CDR1 SGDLS, CDR2 YYNGEE. In DNA form, the CDR3 reads TGTGCCAGCAGCGTTGAGGGGGCTGTCCACAATGAGCAGTTCTTC. As protein: CASSVEGAVHNEQFF. Together with reference TRBV9 and TRBJ2-1, the CDR3 gives the full variable domain: DSGVTQTPKHLITATGQRVTLRCSPRSGDLSVYWYQQSLDQGLQFLIQYYNGEERAKGNILERFSAQQFPDLHSELNLSSLELGDSALYFCASSVEGAVHNEQFFGPGTRLTVL.

Concerning this clonotype: Without the conserved terminal phenylalanine or tryptophan, this CDR3 likely stems from a read error. V and J are TRBV20-1 and TRBJ2-7; 7 positions match TRBD2. J was trimmed by 0 bases and V by 4 bases; bases with no gene match: 6. Germline V gene sequence: CDR1 DFQATT, CDR2 SNEGSKA (reference sequence). The CDR3 is 14 residues long. This chain's CDR3 is CSAILGGSSYEQYL. DNA of the CDR3: TGCAGTGCTATTTTGGGGGGGAGCTCCTACGAGCAGTACCTC.

V and J are TRBV20-1 and TRBJ1-1; D remains ambiguous. The CDR3 contains 11 residues. In germline, CDR1 is DFQATT, CDR2 SNEGSKA (reference sequence). Trimming pared 3 bases from V and 4 bases from J, leaving 6 bases between. The CDR3 reads CSASLSTEAFF. CDR3 nucleotide sequence: TGCAGTGCTAGTCTTAGCACTGAAGCTTTCTTT.

This clonotype occurred a few times. The chain uses TRBV29-1 and TRBJ2-1; tentatively, D is TRBD2 (6 bases). Between the trimmed V and J ends, which lost 4 bases and 0 bases, there was a span of 13 bases. Looked up from germline, CDR1 is SQVTM and CDR2 is ANQGSEA. CDR3 size: 15 residues. CDR3 DNA sequence: TGCAGCGTTGGGCGGGGACCCAGCTCCTACAATGAGCAGTTCTTC. This codes for CSVGRGPSSYNEQFF.

The chain recombines TRBV9 with TRBJ1-5; maybe TRBD1 (6 bases). Germline V gene data show CDR1 as SGDLS and CDR2 as YYNGEE. The CDR3 totals 15 residues. V was pared by 3 bases and J by 8 bases, with 18 bases between. The DNA for the CDR3 is TGTGCCAGCAGCGCAGGACAGCTGCTGGGGGAGCCCCAGCATTTT. Amino acids: CASSAGQLLGEPQHF.

The sample holds a few counts of this clonotype. The chain recombines TRBV6-6 with TRBJ2-3; TRBD1 agrees at 8 bases. CDR3 size: 13 residues. V was pared by 8 bases and J by 5 bases, with 6 bases of the junction left unmatched. Germline V gene data show CDR1 as MNHNY and CDR2 as SVGAGI (reference sequence). CDR3 coding DNA: TGTGCCAGCCAGGGGGCTAGCCAAGATACGCAGTATTTT. Encoded protein: CASQGASQDTQYF.